One sample yielded the 29 T cell receptor beta chains listed below, sequenced in a study of blood T cell repertoires in COVID-19. The method was immunoSEQ multiplex PCR; TCRdb's version includes in-frame clones alone and lacks a portion of them. The data contain about 40,000 clones, approximately 83% of them singletons. Material for sequencing was peripheral blood. The receptors shown here come from a human donor with acute or convalescent COVID-19. The donor label of this sample is uncertain.

The rearrangement joins TRBV5-4 to TRBJ2-7; 9 nucleotides line up with TRBD1. The germline V gene has CDR1 SGHNT and CDR2 YYREEE (reference sequence). This CDR3 comprises 17 residues. V lost 3 bases and J lost 2; bases outside the gene matches: 12. The CDR3 sequence is CASSSRFGTGFPYEQYF. DNA of the CDR3: TGTGCCAGCAGCTCTCGGTTTGGGACAGGGTTCCCCTACGAGCAGTACTTC. Using reference TRBV5-4 and TRBJ2-7 for the parts outside the CDR3, the full variable domain is ETGVTQSPTHLIKTRGQQVTLRCSSQSGHNTVSWYQQALGQGPQFIFQYYREEENGRGNFPPRFSGLQFPNYSSELNVNALELDDSALYLCASSSRFGTGFPYEQYFGPGTRLTVT.

The J gene is TRBJ2-1, the V gene TRBV7-9; 7 bases align to TRBD1. Looked up from germline, CDR1 is SEHNR and CDR2 is FQNEAQ (reference sequence). The CDR3 spans 13 residues. Unmatched junction bases numbered 12, after V lost 10 bases and J lost 9 bases. The CDR3 DNA reads as TGTGCCATAAACCGTGGGACAGTCGGTGAGCAGTTCTTC. It codes for CAINRGTVGEQFF.

The J gene is TRBJ2-7, the V gene TRBV7-8; 7 nucleotides line up with TRBD1. The germline gives CDR1 SGHVS, CDR2 FQNEAQ. The CDR3 has 15 residues. V dropped 5 bases and J dropped 1; count of bases not matched to a gene: 8. The CDR3 DNA is TGTGCCAGCAGCCCGTTACTGACAGGGTCCTACGAGCAGTACTTC. This codes for CASSPLLTGSYEQYF.

V is TRBV4-1 and J is TRBJ2-2; TRBD1 matches 8 bases. This CDR3 has 14 amino acids. In germline, CDR1 is MGHRA, CDR2 YSYEKL. The V segment lost 4 bases and the J segment 6 bases; nucleotides outside the gene matches: 4. In nucleotides, the CDR3 is TGCGCCAGCAGCCCAGACAGGGGTTCCGGGGAGCTGTTTTTT. Translation: CASSPDRGSGELFF.

This chain connects TRBV3-1 (or the pseudogene TRBV3-2) to TRBJ2-1; 16 positions match TRBD2. The CDR3 is 15 residues long. The J segment lost 9 bases and the V segment lost 3 bases, leaving 2 bases of the junction unmatched. From germline, CDR1 is LGHDT and CDR2 YNNKEL (reference sequence). CDR3 sequence: CASSQGLAGGAEQFF. The CDR3 DNA is TGTGCCAGCAGCCAGGGACTAGCGGGGGGGGCTGAGCAGTTCTTC.

The CDR3 region has the DNA TGTGCCACCAGCAGAGATCGAGGAACAGGGAGCACCGGGGAGCTGTTTTTT. Its translation is CATSRDRGTGSTGELFF. The V gene is TRBV15, the J gene TRBJ2-2; TRBD1 might be the D (6 bases). This CDR3 region has 17 residues. Germline CDR1 LNHNV, CDR2 YYDKDF (reference sequence). Trimming removed 0 bases from V and 4 bases from J, with 15 bases in between. The whole variable domain, filled in from reference TRBV15 and TRBJ2-2, reads DAMVIQNPRYQVTQFGKPVTLSCSQTLNHNVMYWYQQKSSQAPKLLFHYYDKDFNNEADTPDNFQSRRPNTSFCFLDIRSPGLGDTAMYLCATSRDRGTGSTGELFFGEGSRLTVL.

This clone has more than one count but fewer than ten. The V and J genes are TRBV7-2 and TRBJ2-7, with D perhaps TRBD2 (5 bases). The germline V gene encodes CDR1 SGHTA and CDR2 FQGNSA. V was cut by 1 base and J by 5 bases, with 9 bases left in between. CDR3 size: 13 residues. CDR3 amino acids: CASSLDFGNEQYF. The CDR3 nucleotides read TGTGCCAGCAGCTTAGATTTCGGGAACGAGCAGTACTTC.

The chain couples TRBV19 to TRBJ1-1; D gene uncertain. Germline V gene sequence: CDR1 LNHDA, CDR2 SQIVND (reference sequence). The CDR3 is 12 residues long. Deletions cut 7 bases from V and 4 bases from J, with 10 bases between. For the CDR3, the DNA is TGTGCCAGTAATCTCGGGAGCACTGAAGCTTTCTTT. Encoded protein: CASNLGSTEAFF.

The genes are TRBV5-6 and TRBJ2-2; the match to TRBD1 covers 9 bases. The CDR3 extends over 17 amino acids. Germline values: CDR1 SGHDT, CDR2 YYEEEE. Trimming cost V 4 bases and J 3 bases; bases outside gene matches: 10. CDR3 in amino acids: CASSLKQGARYTGELFF. The DNA for the CDR3 is TGTGCCAGCAGCCTGAAACAGGGGGCGCGTTACACCGGGGAGCTGTTTTTT.

The rearrangement joins TRBV5-1 to TRBJ1-1; perhaps TRBD1 as D (6 bases). The CDR3 length is 15 residues. CDR1 and CDR2 from the germline V gene are SGHRS and YFSETQ. The V gene lost 3 bases and the J gene lost 1 base, with 13 bases spanning the gap. The CDR3 reads CASSYVPGQNTEAFF. Written as DNA, the CDR3 is TGCGCCAGCAGCTATGTCCCGGGACAGAACACTGAAGCTTTCTTT.

In this sample, this clone turned up a few times. The rearrangement links TRBV7-8 to TRBJ2-2; D is possibly TRBD2 (6 bases). There are 15 residues in the CDR3. The germline V gene has CDR1 SGHVS and CDR2 FQNEAQ. Trimming cost V 2 bases and J 3 bases, with 10 bases left between them. The CDR3 DNA reads TGTGCCAGCAGCTTAAGGAGGGTTTACACCGGGGAGCTGTTTTTT. As protein: CASSLRRVYTGELFF.

V and J are TRBV4-3 and TRBJ1-2; D unresolved. This CDR3 has 15 residues. V was trimmed by 3 bases and J by 3 bases, leaving 14 bases between them. Germline V gene sequence: CDR1 LGHNA, CDR2 YSLEER. This CDR3 reads CASSQGYEGDYGYTF. In DNA, the CDR3 is TGCGCCAGCAGCCAGGGCTACGAGGGAGACTATGGCTACACCTTC.

CDR3 residues: CASSPGTLSYNEQFF. The DNA for the CDR3 is TGTGCCAGCAGCCCCGGGACACTCTCCTACAATGAGCAGTTCTTC. This chain links TRBV11-2 with TRBJ2-1, with D possibly TRBD1 on 6 matching bases. V dropped 5 bases and J dropped 0 bases, with 11 bases sitting between them. This CDR3 is built from 15 residues. Germline CDR1 reads SGHAT; CDR2 reads FQNNGV.

V and J are TRBV18 and TRBJ1-2, with D tentatively TRBD1 (5 bases). The CDR3 has 15 amino acids. Per the germline V gene, CDR1 is KGHSH and CDR2 is LQKENI. Between the trimmed V and J ends, which lost 0 bases and 4 bases, there was a span of 12 bases. CDR3 loop: CASSPPQGSTYGYTF. CDR3 coding DNA: TGTGCCAGCTCACCACCTCAGGGTTCTACCTATGGCTACACCTTC.

The gene calls are TRBV7-2 and TRBJ1-2; D may be TRBD1 (6 bases). V shed 6 bases and J shed 5 bases, with 19 bases lying between them. The V gene's germline CDR1 is SGHTA and CDR2 FQGNSA. The CDR3 sequence is 15 residues long. This CDR3 is CASSSARGRGYGYTF. CDR3 nucleotides: TGTGCCAGCAGTTCCGCCCGGGGCAGGGGTTATGGCTACACCTTC.

The chain joins TRBV18 to TRBJ1-1; D call uncertain. The germline CDR1 and CDR2 sequences are KGHSH and LQKENI. Trimming shortened V by 1 base and J by 0 bases, and 9 bases separated the two germline ends. This CDR3 comprises 15 residues. The CDR3, as DNA: TGTGCCAGCTCACCACAAGACACGCTGAACACTGAAGCTTTCTTT. This gives the protein CASSPQDTLNTEAFF.

This clone was observed a single time. The V and J genes are TRBV12-3 or TRBV12-4 and TRBJ1-6, with 7 bases matching TRBD1. J gave up 11 bases and V 8 bases, and 6 bases lay outside the gene matches. The CDR3 runs 12 residues. Written as DNA, the CDR3 is TGTGCCAGCTCCACAGGGGTTCCACCCCTCCACTTT. Translating it yields CASSTGVPPLHF.

The chain has TRBV3-1 (or the pseudogene TRBV3-2) and TRBJ1-1; perhaps TRBD1 as D (6 bases). The germline V gene encodes CDR1 LGHDT and CDR2 YNNKEL (reference sequence). This CDR3 has 15 amino acids. V dropped 4 bases and J dropped 8 bases, with 20 bases sitting between them. The CDR3 loop reads CASSLTGRTAHEAFF. The CDR3 region has the DNA TGTGCCAGCAGCCTTACGGGGCGGACAGCCCACGAAGCTTTCTTT.

The chain has TRBV6-1 and TRBJ1-2; 7 bases fit TRBD1. J gave up 3 bases and V 3 bases, and 7 bases lay outside the gene matches. Germline CDR1 MNHNS, CDR2 SASEGT. CDR3 size: 15 residues. CDR3 coding DNA: TGTGCCAGCAGTGACCTCCGGGACAGATACTATGGCTACACCTTC. Its translation: CASSDLRDRYYGYTF.

V gene TRBV28 combines with J gene TRBJ2-1, with D tentatively TRBD2 (5 bases). This CDR3 region has 17 residues. The V end lost 5 bases, the J end lost 0 bases, and 17 bases lay between the germline ends. From germline, CDR1 is MDHEN and CDR2 SYDVKM. CDR3: CASSPNPGLSSYNEQFF. The CDR3 region has the DNA TGTGCCAGCAGTCCCAATCCTGGACTGAGCTCCTACAATGAGCAGTTCTTC.

V gene TRBV5-1 combines with J gene TRBJ1-2, with 9 bases that match TRBD1. The germline gives CDR1 SGHRS, CDR2 YFSETQ. The CDR3 length is 15 residues. Trimming removed 4 bases from V and 4 bases from J; junction bases left unmatched: 8. The CDR3 sequence: CASSPGQGLFYGYTF. CDR3 nucleotides: TGCGCCAGCAGCCCGGGACAGGGACTATTCTATGGCTACACCTTC.

The chain is built from TRBV7-3 and TRBJ2-3, with 10 bases that match TRBD2. J gave up 5 bases and V 3 bases, and 5 bases lay outside the gene matches. Germline lookup yields CDR1 SGHTA and CDR2 FQGTGA. The CDR3 length is 15 residues. CDR3 DNA sequence: TGTGCCAGCAGCTTGAGCGGGGGGGCCGTAGATACGCAGTATTTT. Its translation is CASSLSGGAVDTQYF.

The chain carries TRBV27 and TRBJ2-2; a weak D match, TRBD2 (5 bases). The V gene's germline CDR1 is MNHEY and CDR2 SMNVEV (reference sequence). The V end lost 6 bases, the J end lost 9 bases, and 20 bases lay between the germline ends. The CDR3 has 15 amino acids. The CDR3 bases are TGTGCCAGCAGCCCCCTAGCCACTTGGATGAGGGAGCTGTTTTTT. The encoded protein is CASSPLATWMRELFF.

The gene calls are TRBV28 and TRBJ2-5, with 8 bases lining up with TRBD2. This CDR3 has 15 amino acids. Germline V gives CDR1 MDHEN, CDR2 SYDVKM. J gave up 1 base and V 5 bases, and 6 bases lay outside the gene matches. DNA for the CDR3: TGTGCCAGCAGTGACGCGGGAGGCTCCCAAGAGACCCAGTACTTC. Its protein product is CASSDAGGSQETQYF.

This sequence joins TRBV18 and TRBJ1-5, with 7 bases matching TRBD1. With 3 bases clipped from V and 5 bases from J, the junction kept 7 bases outside the gene matches. Germline CDR1 reads KGHSH; CDR2 reads LQKENI. The CDR3 has 15 amino acids. The CDR3 DNA reads as TGTGCCAGCTCACCTACCGGGACAGAGGATCAGCCCCAGCATTTT. Amino acids: CASSPTGTEDQPQHF.

In nucleotides, the CDR3 is TGTGCCAGCAGTGGATCGAGGACAGGGATGCAACAACGTATGGGCAATCAGCCCCAGCATTTT. Its protein is CASSGSRTGMQQRMGNQPQHF. The chain joins TRBV6-6 to TRBJ1-5, with 8 bases lining up with TRBD1. This CDR3 is built from 21 residues. The germline V gene encodes CDR1 MNHNY and CDR2 SVGAGI (reference sequence). The V segment lost 5 bases and the J segment 2 bases; nucleotides outside the gene matches: 23.

The gene calls are TRBV2 and TRBJ1-1; 7 bases map to TRBD1. The CDR3 length is 11 residues. V was pared by 8 bases and J by 10 bases, with 7 bases of the junction left unmatched. CDR1 SNHLY and CDR2 FYNNEI come from the germline V gene. The CDR3 DNA reads TGTGCCAGCGAGGGGGCTGATCGAGCTTTCTTT. Translation gives CASEGADRAFF. The full variable domain, completed using reference TRBV2 and TRBJ1-1, is EPEVTQTPSHQVTQMGQEVILRCVPISNHLYFYWYRQILGQKVEFLVSFYNNEISEKSEIFDDQFSVERPDGSNFTLKIRSTKLEDSAMYFCASEGADRAFFGQGTRLTVV.

The chain links TRBV13 to TRBJ1-2; possibly TRBD1 for D (5 bases). The CDR3 is made up of 15 amino acids. V was trimmed by 3 bases and J by 6 bases, leaving 17 bases between them. The germline gives CDR1 PRHDT, CDR2 FYEKMQ (reference sequence). CDR3 DNA sequence: TGTGCCAGCAGCTTCAGCTTTGGGGGGGAAAATGGCTACACCTTC. It specifies CASSFSFGGENGYTF. The full variable domain, in which reference TRBV13 and TRBJ1-2 provide the parts outside the CDR3, is AAGVIQSPRHLIKEKRETATLKCYPIPRHDTVYWYQQGPGQDPQFLISFYEKMQSDKGSIPDRFSAQQFSDYHSELNMSSLELGDSALYFCASSFSFGGENGYTFGSGTRLTVV.

The rearrangement joins TRBV6-6 to TRBJ2-7, with a weak D call TRBD1 (6 bases). CDR1 MNHNY and CDR2 SVGAGI come from the germline V gene (reference sequence). CDR3 length: 15 residues. V gave up 0 bases and J gave up 6 bases, with 15 bases separating them. In DNA form, the CDR3 reads TGTGCCAGCAGTTACTCCAGGGGATCGGTATCCGAGCAGTACTTC. It codes for CASSYSRGSVSEQYF.